The clone carrying this T cell receptor (beta chain) was found a few times. The antigen remains unidentified. Assay used: immunoSEQ multiplex PCR; TCRdb lists only in-frame clones, some missing. The sample comprises 100,000 or so clones, just over 90% of which are singletons, and around 0.72% rests with the top ten. CDR1 MRHNA and CDR2 SNTAGT come from the germline V gene. The junction had 9 bases not matched to a gene; V was cut back by 10 bases and J by 6 bases. This CDR3 spans 13 amino acids. The sample comes from a study of OX40 agonist ivuxolimab in advanced cancers. General study findings and limits: Among patients with partial responses at 0.1-3.0 mg/kg, clonal expansion was among the lowest.

The TCR originated in an adult with an advanced solid tumor such as melanoma, head and neck, liver or kidney cancer. The chain recombines TRBV6-4 with TRBJ2-4, with 7 bases fitting TRBD2. Material: CD4+ or CD8+ T cells sorted from blood, obtained in a trial of the OX40 agonist ivuxolimab. The CDR3 coding sequence is TGTGCCATCGGGACCTCGGGGGGAAACATTCAGTACTTC. It encodes CAIGTSGGNIQYF.